Presented here are 22 T cell receptor beta chains from one specimen sequenced in a study of blood T cell repertoires in COVID-19. Here immunoSEQ multiplex PCR was the method, and the copy in TCRdb shows in-frame clones only, minus some. The repertoire holds approximately 260,000 clones, with roughly 85% as singletons. The sequenced material came from peripheral blood. The receptor source for this set is a man in his 60s who had recovered from COVID-19.

The chain has TRBV6-5 and TRBJ2-2, with TRBD2 as a possible D gene (5 bases). Germline V CDR1 and CDR2: MNHEY, SVGAGI. CDR3 length equals 12 residues. V was pared by 7 bases and J by 4 bases, with 7 bases between. The CDR3 DNA reads as TGTGCCAGCACACTAGTCACCGGGGAGCTGTTTTTT. Residues: CASTLVTGELFF.

V usage is TRBV19 and J usage is TRBJ1-1; D possibly corresponds to TRBD1 (5 bases). In germline, CDR1 is LNHDA, CDR2 SQIVND (reference sequence). V dropped 1 base and J dropped 5 bases, with 17 bases sitting between them. This CDR3 spans 16 amino acids. CDR3 amino acids: CASSIAAGWIETEAFF. CDR3 DNA: TGTGCCAGTAGTATAGCTGCAGGGTGGATTGAGACTGAAGCTTTCTTT.

The rearrangement links TRBV4-2 to TRBJ1-1, with 9 bases matching TRBD1. The trim removed 3 bases at V and 4 bases at J, leaving 6 bases unmatched. CDR1 and CDR2 from the germline V gene are LGHNA and YNFKEQ. The CDR3 extends over 15 amino acids. CDR3 sequence: CASSQVDRGATEAFF. The CDR3 nucleotides read TGTGCCAGCAGCCAGGTTGACAGGGGGGCCACTGAAGCTTTCTTT.

V usage is TRBV28 and J usage is TRBJ2-2; D remains unclear. CDR3 length equals 14 residues. Trimming removed 2 bases from V and 5 bases from J, with 9 bases in between. Germline V CDR1 and CDR2: MDHEN, SYDVKM. The CDR3 region has the DNA TGTGCCAGCAGTTTAGGTTTGAGGACCGGGGAGCTGTTTTTT. Its translation: CASSLGLRTGELFF.

This chain links TRBV29-1 with TRBJ2-5, with D perhaps matching TRBD2 (6 bases). The germline CDR1 and CDR2 sequences are SQVTM and ANQGSEA. The CDR3 has 12 amino acids. The V end lost 7 bases, the J end lost 5 bases, and 14 bases lay between the germline ends. The CDR3 bases are TGCAGCGCTAGAGCGGGTCTGGAGACCCAGTACTTC. Its protein is CSARAGLETQYF.

V and J are TRBV6-1 and TRBJ2-7; tentative D call: TRBD2 (5 bases). The germline V gene encodes CDR1 MNHNS and CDR2 SASEGT. CDR3 size: 13 residues. Trimming pared 2 bases from V and 7 bases from J, leaving 12 bases between. The CDR3 DNA reads TGTGCCAGCAGTGAACTCGGGGTAGGAGAGCAGTACTTC. Translated: CASSELGVGEQYF.

This chain connects TRBV6-6 to TRBJ2-1; the D gene is possibly TRBD1 (8 bases). The V gene's germline CDR1 is MNHNY and CDR2 SVGAGI (reference sequence). The CDR3 is 17 amino acids. V lost 5 bases and J 6 bases, leaving 23 bases between the germline ends. The CDR3 DNA is TGTGCCAGCAGTCACCGTATTGGACAGGGAGGGGGCAATGAGCAGTTCTTC. This translates into CASSHRIGQGGGNEQFF.

The rearrangement uses TRBV10-3 and TRBJ1-2; 7 positions agree with TRBD1. The CDR3 length is 18 residues. V trimming: 6 bases; J trimming: 6 bases; junction bases outside the gene matches: 22. Germline V gene sequence: CDR1 ENHRY, CDR2 SYGVKD. The CDR3 sequence is CAISKDRTKVEVSNGYTF. The CDR3 region has the DNA TGTGCCATCAGCAAGGACAGGACCAAGGTGGAGGTTTCAAATGGCTACACCTTC.

This clone was seen a handful of times. V is TRBV3-1 (or the pseudogene TRBV3-2) and J is TRBJ1-1; D gene ambiguous. The CDR3 has 17 residues. The ends were cut back, 4 bases at V and 0 bases at J, with 18 bases in the middle. Germline values: CDR1 LGHDT, CDR2 YNNKEL (reference sequence). The CDR3 sequence is CASSRAAGIGVNTEAFF. As DNA, the CDR3 is TGTGCCAGCAGCCGGGCAGCGGGGATCGGGGTGAACACTGAAGCTTTCTTT.

This clone was recorded a few times. The V gene is TRBV5-1, the J gene TRBJ1-5, with 8 bases fitting TRBD1. With 4 bases clipped from V and 6 bases from J, the junction kept 3 bases outside the gene matches. CDR3 size: 13 residues. Germline V gives CDR1 SGHRS, CDR2 YFSETQ. The CDR3 is CASSQGAGQPQHF. The CDR3 DNA sequence: TGCGCCAGCAGCCAGGGGGCTGGTCAGCCCCAGCATTTT.

The chain carries TRBV5-6 and TRBJ2-2; possible D gene TRBD1, 6 bases. CDR3 length: 15 residues. The ends were cut back, 2 bases at V and 1 base at J, with 9 bases in the middle. The germline gives CDR1 SGHDT, CDR2 YYEEEE. DNA of the CDR3: TGTGCCAGCAGCTTACCACAGGGGAACACCGGGGAGCTGTTTTTT. It translates to CASSLPQGNTGELFF.

The chain combines TRBV5-1 with TRBJ1-2; D perhaps matches TRBD1 (5 bases). Germline values: CDR1 SGHRS, CDR2 YFSETQ. This CDR3 contains 16 residues. Trimming stripped 0 bases from V and 0 bases from J, with 12 bases between. For the CDR3, the DNA is TGCGCCAGCAGCTTGGAGGCTGGGGCGGCTAACTATGGCTACACCTTC. Translating it yields CASSLEAGAANYGYTF.

This chain joins TRBV4-2 and TRBJ1-3; D unresolved. The CDR3 is 17 residues long. CDR1 is LGHNA, CDR2 YNFKEQ, per germline. Trimming pared 0 bases from V and 0 bases from J, leaving 12 bases between. The DNA of the CDR3 is TGTGCCAGCAGCCAAGATGCGGCGGGGAGCTCTGGAAACACCATATATTTT. This codes for CASSQDAAGSSGNTIYF.

This chain joins TRBV11-3 and TRBJ2-1; 7 bases are a match to TRBD1. J lost 1 base, V lost 4 bases, and 13 bases had no gene match. The CDR3 runs 18 residues. Germline lookup yields CDR1 SGHNT and CDR2 YENEEA. CDR3 sequence (DNA): TGTGCCAGCAGCTCCCCGATAAGGCAGGGGGTATCCTACAATGAGCAGTTCTTC. As protein: CASSSPIRQGVSYNEQFF. Looking up the rest from reference TRBV11-3 and TRBJ2-1 gives the full variable domain: EAGVVQSPRYKIIEKKQPVAFWCNPISGHNTLYWYLQNLGQGPELLIRYENEEAVDDSQLPKDRFSAERLKGVDSTLKIQPAELGDSAVYLCASSSPIRQGVSYNEQFFGPGTRLTVL.

The CDR3 region is CASSFRTSSYNSPLHF. In DNA form, the CDR3 reads TGTGCCAGCAGCTTTCGGACTAGCTCCTATAATTCACCCCTCCACTTT. The gene calls are TRBV5-6 and TRBJ1-6; D is unclear. Germline values: CDR1 SGHDT, CDR2 YYEEEE. The CDR3 length is 16 residues. V was pared by 2 bases and J by 0 bases, with 9 bases between.

The CDR3 DNA follows: TGTGCCAGCAGGGGACAGGGAATCAGCACCGGGGAGCTGTTTTTT. This translates into CASRGQGISTGELFF. The chain has TRBV2 and TRBJ2-2; 9 nucleotides match TRBD1. From germline, CDR1 is SNHLY and CDR2 FYNNEI. V was pared by 6 bases and J by 4 bases, with 6 bases of the junction left unmatched. The CDR3 contains 15 residues.

This clone occurred once. This chain joins TRBV10-3 and TRBJ2-5; TRBD2 aligns across 9 bases. Trimming took 0 bases from V and 5 from J; bases not matched to a gene: 4. The CDR3 extends over 15 amino acids. Germline CDR1 and CDR2: ENHRY and SYGVKD. Here the CDR3 DNA reads TGTGCCATCAGTGAGTCTCCAGCGGGAGGTGAGACCCAGTACTTC. Translated, it gives CAISESPAGGETQYF.

The chain combines TRBV7-8 with TRBJ1-3; TRBD1 agrees at 8 bases. The J segment lost 4 bases and the V segment lost 5 bases, leaving 13 bases of the junction unmatched. The CDR3 has 17 amino acids. Looked up from germline, CDR1 is SGHVS and CDR2 is FQNEAQ. The CDR3 reads CASSDPRLDRVGNTIYF. The DNA for the CDR3 is TGTGCCAGCAGCGATCCGCGATTGGACAGGGTCGGAAACACCATATATTTT.

The chain combines TRBV7-3 with TRBJ2-2; D ambiguous. Trimming pared 1 base from V and 1 base from J, leaving 7 bases between. Germline values: CDR1 SGHTA, CDR2 FQGTGA. This CDR3 is built from 15 residues. Here the CDR3 reads CASSLSGQNTGELFF. The CDR3 region has the DNA TGTGCCAGCAGCTTAAGCGGTCAGAACACCGGGGAGCTGTTTTTT.

This clone was seen just once. The V call is TRBV29-1, the J call TRBJ1-1, with D possibly TRBD1 on 5 matching bases. Trimming took off 6 bases at V and 3 bases at J, with 14 bases between the two ends. This CDR3 contains 13 residues. The V gene's germline CDR1 is SQVTM and CDR2 ANQGSEA. CDR3 sequence (DNA): TGCAGCGTCCAACTGACAGAAGACACTGAAGCTTTCTTT. Protein sequence: CSVQLTEDTEAFF.

The chain carries TRBV19 and TRBJ2-3; D uncertain. This CDR3 has 11 amino acids. The germline V and J ends were trimmed by 5 bases and 6 bases, with 6 bases remaining between them. Germline CDR1 and CDR2: LNHDA and SQIVND (reference sequence). CDR3 sequence: CASSGVDTQYF. As DNA, the CDR3 is TGTGCCAGTAGTGGAGTCGATACGCAGTATTTT.

This chain links TRBV15 with TRBJ1-6; no clear D. The CDR3 covers 14 residues. CDR1 is LNHNV and CDR2 is YYDKDF in the germline V gene (reference sequence). V lost 3 bases to trimming and J lost 7 bases, with 10 bases between them. CDR3 sequence: CATSSDGENSPLHF. CDR3 sequence (DNA): TGTGCCACCAGCAGCGACGGGGAAAATTCACCCCTCCACTTT.